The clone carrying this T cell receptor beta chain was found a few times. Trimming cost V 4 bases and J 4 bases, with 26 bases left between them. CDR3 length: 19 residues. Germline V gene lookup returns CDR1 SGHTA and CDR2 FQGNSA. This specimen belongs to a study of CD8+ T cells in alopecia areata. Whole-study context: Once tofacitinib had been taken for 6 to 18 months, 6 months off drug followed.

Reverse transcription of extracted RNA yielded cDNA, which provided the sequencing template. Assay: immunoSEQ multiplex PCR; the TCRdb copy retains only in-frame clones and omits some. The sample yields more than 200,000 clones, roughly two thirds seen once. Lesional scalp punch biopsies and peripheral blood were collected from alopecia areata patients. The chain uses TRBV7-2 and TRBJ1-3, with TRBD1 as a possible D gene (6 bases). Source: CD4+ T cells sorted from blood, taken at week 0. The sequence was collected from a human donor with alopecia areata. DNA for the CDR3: TGTGCCAGCAGCTCCAGACGGAGGGGGTTCTCGATTGGCGGAAACACCATATATTTT. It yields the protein CASSSRRRGFSIGGNTIYF.